What follows are 4 T cell receptor beta chains derived from one specimen sequenced in a study of blood T cell repertoires in COVID-19. Clones were sequenced by immunoSEQ multiplex PCR, and TCRdb holds only the in-frame ones, with some missing. The data show 83,000 or so clones, around 80% seen once. The sequenced material came from peripheral blood. These receptor sequences come from a human donor in a cohort sampled during active COVID-19.

This clone was detected a few times. V usage is TRBV28 and J usage is TRBJ1-2; possibly TRBD1 for D (6 bases). Per the germline V gene, CDR1 is MDHEN and CDR2 is SYDVKM. The CDR3 is 15 amino acids. V was cut by 2 bases and J by 2 bases, with 12 bases left in between. CDR3 coding DNA: TGTGCCAGCAGTTTAACGGGACAACTAAACTATGGCTACACCTTC. It translates to CASSLTGQLNYGYTF.

The chain employs TRBV7-2 and TRBJ2-5; D possibly corresponds to TRBD2 (5 bases). CDR1 and CDR2 (germline): SGHTA, FQGNSA. The length of the CDR3 is 13 residues. The germline V and J ends were trimmed by 3 bases and 5 bases, with 10 bases remaining between them. Here the CDR3 reads CASSLGATETQYF. As DNA, the CDR3 is TGTGCCAGCAGCTTGGGAGCGACGGAGACCCAGTACTTC.

This clone has just one count. The V gene is TRBV4-1, the J gene TRBJ2-3; 9 bases match TRBD2. The junction had 2 bases not matched to a gene; V was cut back by 2 bases and J by 2 bases. Germline V gene data show CDR1 as MGHRA and CDR2 as YSYEKL. The CDR3 is 15 residues long. CDR3: CASSQSGGHTDTQYF. The CDR3 bases are TGCGCCAGCAGCCAAAGCGGGGGGCACACAGATACGCAGTATTTT.

This chain joins TRBV5-4 and TRBJ1-2; D might be TRBD1 (6 bases). Germline V gene sequence: CDR1 SGHNT, CDR2 YYREEE (reference sequence). The CDR3 is made up of 14 amino acids. V was pared by 7 bases and J by 6 bases, with 19 bases between. Here the CDR3 DNA reads TGTGCCAGCGAAAAACAGGGCGCCGGTCATGGCTACACCTTC. Residues: CASEKQGAGHGYTF.